This T cell receptor (beta chain) was recovered during a study of blood T cell repertoires in COVID-19 (dated by TCRdb to the early 2020s). General notes on the study: Collaborator samples came from the United States, Italy and Spain and covered acute and convalescent phases of COVID-19. The material from the prospective study consisted of cDNA or gDNA derived from T cells, B-cell-depleted T cells, or PBMCs. Deeply sampled blood TCRbeta repertoires from subjects exposed to, actively infected with, or recovered from COVID-19 were included in the dataset. A freely available public database, intended as a resource for researchers studying the immune response to SARS-CoV-2, is where the repertoires were released. The samples were drawn from two sources: the first 160 participants of the ongoing ImmuneRACE study, and fewer than 1,500 subjects contributed by 6 global collaborators. Nearly every sample came with metadata listing a de-identified subject ID, COVID-19 status, age in years and sex. Where available, HLA class I and class II types were obtained from metadata supplied by the sample provider rather than from assay-based typing.

TCRbeta CDR3 regions were amplified from genomic DNA by means of the immunoSEQ Assay, a bias-controlled multiplex PCR. Regarding the original processing steps: The number of nucleated cells in each sample was estimated by amplification of reference gene primers within the assay. To quantify the absolute abundance of each unique TCRbeta CDR3 rearrangement, sequence reads were collapsed and filtered. Productive Simpson clonality was computed per sample as the square root of Simpson's diversity index over productive rearrangements. The table comes from immuneACCESS by way of TCRdb, which keeps in-frame sequences with V and J called. Part of the clones is missing from these tables; in studies checked, under half for an unresolved V gene and the rest for unknown reasons. That table supplies the V and J calls and clone size; D and trimming were determined from the DNA. The sample profile shows about 200,000 clones; about 89% of them were found once. Of the sample, 7.5% to 10% falls within the top ten clones.

Study-level results and caveats: The quantity of clinical and demographic metadata differed by source and by participant and was supplied without curation.

Participants in the prospective study were aged roughly 18 to 100 years, lived in 24 United States geographic areas, and enrolled through a virtual design. Cohort assignment in the prospective study relied on participant-reported clinical history from a screening survey and a study questionnaire. Recovered participants in ImmuneRACE Cohort 3 were defined as having two consecutive negative NP/OP PCR tests, clearance from a healthcare professional, or resolution of symptoms. Each participant in the prospective study had whole blood, serum and a nasopharyngeal or oropharyngeal swab collected by mobile phlebotomists. Participants in the prospective study had the option to provide additional blood draws and questionnaires over an approximately 2-month period. Before DNA extraction, prospective study blood samples were shipped either frozen or at room temperature. The CDR3, from cysteine to phenylalanine, totals 16 residues. The only DNA kept is the CDR3, 48 bases in frame from the first base. The germline V gene (reference sequence) specifies LNHDA as CDR1 and SQIVND as CDR2. Trimming takes 3 bases from V and 7 bases from J, and the germline ends sit 19 bases apart.

About this clone itself: Its antigen target is currently unknown. No much larger clone is present one base from it, and per-base qualities are unavailable.

Sample: PBMCs or T cells enriched from blood (not recorded which). The sequence derives from a woman aged 18-29 years who had recovered from COVID-19. The rearrangement joined TRBV19 to TRBJ2-1; perhaps TRBD1 is the D gene, with 6 bases matching. CDR3 loop: CASSISGGFPGNEQFF. The nucleotide sequence is given as TGTGCCAGTAGTATTTCTGGGGGCTTTCCGGGGAATGAGCAGTTCTTC.